A single sample is the source of the 24 T cell receptor beta chains below, sequenced in a study of T cell responses to AZD1222 COVID-19 vaccine. Sequenced by immunoSEQ multiplex PCR; TCRdb stores in-frame clones only, minus some. This table has more than 100,000 clones, about 90% appearing once. This specimen was peripheral blood, taken on day 0 of AZD1222 vaccination. These receptors were collected from an adult in good health.

The chain links TRBV6-5 to TRBJ1-3; the D is unclear. The V and J ends lost 3 bases and 2 bases respectively, with 8 bases between them. Germline CDR1 and CDR2: MNHEY and SVGAGI. The CDR3 is 14 amino acids. CDR3 sequence: CASSYGKPGNTIYF. Written as DNA, the CDR3 is TGTGCCAGCAGTTATGGGAAACCTGGAAACACCATATATTTT.

V and J are TRBV7-9 and TRBJ2-2; D possibly corresponds to TRBD2 (6 bases). There are 15 residues in the CDR3. Germline CDR1 SEHNR, CDR2 FQNEAQ (reference sequence). V dropped 1 base and J dropped 5 bases, with 11 bases sitting between them. The CDR3 loop reads CASSLGLGGTGELFF. Written as DNA, the CDR3 is TGTGCCAGCAGCTTAGGTCTCGGGGGTACCGGGGAGCTGTTTTTT.

This clone was seen once. The chain is built from TRBV16 and TRBJ1-1; TRBD1 matches 9 bases. V was clipped by 4 bases and J by 0 bases; unmatched bases: 3. The CDR3 extends over 15 amino acids. Germline V gene data show CDR1 as KGHSY and CDR2 as FQNENV. In nucleotides, the CDR3 is TGTGCCAGCAGCCCCGGGACAGGGTTGAACACTGAAGCTTTCTTT. Encoded protein: CASSPGTGLNTEAFF.

This clone appeared once. The CDR3 spells CASSLNWGAQETQYF. As DNA, the CDR3 is TGTGCCAGCAGCCTCAACTGGGGGGCCCAAGAGACCCAGTACTTC. The chain is built from TRBV6-5 and TRBJ2-5, with D possibly being TRBD1 or TRBD2 (6 bases each). V gave up 6 bases and J gave up 1 base, with 15 bases separating them. From germline, CDR1 is MNHEY and CDR2 SVGAGI. This CDR3 region has 15 residues.

V and J are TRBV30 and TRBJ1-1, with D unclear. V was clipped by 3 bases and J by 1 base, with 12 bases between them. CDR1 GTSNPN and CDR2 SVGIG come from the germline V gene (reference sequence). The CDR3 has 14 amino acids. The DNA for the CDR3 is TGTGCCTGGAGCCTAGGCCTGGGGAACACTGAAGCTTTCTTT. As protein: CAWSLGLGNTEAFF.

V and J are TRBV7-8 and TRBJ2-2, with D possibly matching TRBD2 (6 bases). CDR3 size: 15 residues. CDR1 SGHVS and CDR2 FQNEAQ come from the germline V gene. Trimming left V 5 bases short and J 2 bases short, with 12 bases between. The CDR3, as DNA: TGTGCCAGCAGCCCTGGACTATTTAACACCGGGGAGCTGTTTTTT. Encoded protein: CASSPGLFNTGELFF.

The rearrangement links TRBV27 to TRBJ2-1; no clear D gene. V was cut by 6 bases and J by 2 bases, with 17 bases left in between. This CDR3 comprises 16 residues. In germline, CDR1 is MNHEY, CDR2 SMNVEV (reference sequence). CDR3 sequence: CASSPFSSLTYNEQFF. CDR3 bases: TGTGCCAGCAGCCCTTTCAGCAGTCTAACCTACAATGAGCAGTTCTTC.

The rearrangement joins TRBV5-6 to TRBJ2-5; the match to TRBD2 covers 9 bases. This CDR3 has 17 amino acids. CDR1 is SGHDT, CDR2 YYEEEE, per germline. The V and J ends lost 4 bases and 5 bases, in that order; junction bases with no gene match: 15. Here the CDR3 DNA reads TGTGCCAGCAGCCTAATAGCGGGGGCGGATCTAGGGGAGACCCAGTACTTC. Its protein is CASSLIAGADLGETQYF. Looking up the rest from reference TRBV5-6 and TRBJ2-5 gives the full variable domain: DAGVTQSPTHLIKTRGQQVTLRCSPKSGHDTVSWYQQALGQGPQFIFQYYEEEERQRGNFPDRFSGHQFPNYSSELNVNALLLGDSALYLCASSLIAGADLGETQYFGPGTRLLVL.

The chain employs TRBV4-1 and TRBJ2-2; 8 bases agree with TRBD1. The CDR3 is 15 residues long. The germline CDR1 and CDR2 sequences are MGHRA and YSYEKL. Germline trimming cut 2 bases from V and 7 bases from J; bases unmatched to any gene: 6. The CDR3 here is CASSQKDRADGELFF. In DNA form, the CDR3 reads TGCGCCAGCAGCCAAAAGGACAGGGCGGACGGGGAGCTGTTTTTT.

Concerning this clone: At the DNA level, this CDR3 is encoded by other sequences in the same sample as well. The chain couples TRBV5-1 to TRBJ1-1; D call uncertain. Trimming took 0 bases from V and 1 from J, leaving 4 bases between them. Germline V gene sequence: CDR1 SGHRS, CDR2 YFSETQ. The CDR3 extends over 13 amino acids. CDR3 DNA sequence: TGCGCCAGCAGCTTGGGGGGGAACACTGAAGCTTTCTTT. Translation gives CASSLGGNTEAFF.

The chain combines TRBV10-3 with TRBJ1-5, with TRBD1 matching over 11 bases. CDR3 length equals 16 residues. Germline CDR1 and CDR2: ENHRY and SYGVKD. The J segment lost 1 base and the V segment lost 5 bases, leaving 4 bases of the junction unmatched. The CDR3 DNA reads TGTGCCATCAGTCCCGGGACAGGGGGGAGCAATCAGCCCCAGCATTTT. Its protein is CAISPGTGGSNQPQHF.

V gene TRBV2 combines with J gene TRBJ2-5; TRBD1 might be the D (6 bases). CDR1 is SNHLY and CDR2 is FYNNEI in the germline V gene. Trimming took off 6 bases at V and 1 base at J, with 12 bases between the two ends. The CDR3 contains 14 residues. Written as DNA, the CDR3 is TGTGCCAGCAGGAAACAGGGAAGCCAAGAGACCCAGTACTTC. Translation gives CASRKQGSQETQYF.

The V and J genes are TRBV2 and TRBJ2-7, with 7 bases fitting TRBD2. CDR1 and CDR2 (germline): SNHLY, FYNNEI. Trimming took 2 bases from V and 6 from J; bases not matched to a gene: 7. This CDR3 spans 14 amino acids. Here the CDR3 reads CASSETGGEVEQYF. The DNA for the CDR3 is TGTGCCAGCAGTGAAACGGGGGGTGAAGTCGAGCAGTACTTC.

This clone was found once. This rearrangement joins TRBV5-1 to TRBJ2-1, with TRBD1 as a possible D gene (7 bases). Germline V gives CDR1 SGHRS, CDR2 YFSETQ. Deletions cut 5 bases from V and 7 bases from J, with 19 bases between. The CDR3 runs 15 residues. CDR3 sequence: CASRGRGDPRNEQFF. The CDR3, as DNA: TGCGCCAGCAGGGGCAGGGGGGATCCTAGGAATGAGCAGTTCTTC.

Written as DNA, the CDR3 is TGTGCCAGCAGCCACGATAAGGGGAGGGGCTACGAGCAGTACTTC. Residues: CASSHDKGRGYEQYF. The chain has TRBV7-2 and TRBJ2-7, with TRBD2 matching over 7 bases. With 5 bases clipped from V and 3 bases from J, the junction kept 10 bases outside the gene matches. Germline CDR1 SGHTA, CDR2 FQGNSA. CDR3 length: 15 residues.

This chain links TRBV7-2 with TRBJ2-1; D is perhaps TRBD1 or TRBD2 (5 bases each). The germline CDR1 and CDR2 sequences are SGHTA and FQGNSA. This CDR3 region has 13 residues. The V end was cut by 5 bases, the J end by 15 bases, with 20 bases between. The chain's CDR3 is CASSPSGPMSPFF. The CDR3 DNA sequence: TGTGCCAGCAGCCCATCGGGGCCTATGTCCCCGTTCTTC. Together with reference TRBV7-2 and TRBJ2-1, the CDR3 gives the full variable domain: GAGVSQSPSNKVTEKGKDVELRCDPISGHTALYWYRQSLGQGLEFLIYFQGNSAPDKSGLPSDRFSAERTGGSVSTLTIQRTQQEDSAVYLCASSPSGPMSPFFGPGTRLTVL.

The V call is TRBV18, the J call TRBJ1-5; 7 nucleotides line up with TRBD1. This CDR3 spans 14 amino acids. CDR1 and CDR2 (germline): KGHSH, LQKENI. Germline trimming cut 3 bases from V and 8 bases from J; bases unmatched to any gene: 7. In DNA form, the CDR3 reads TGTGCCAGCTCACCGACAGGGAGAAGGGAGCCCCAGCATTTT. Protein product: CASSPTGRREPQHF.

This sequence joins TRBV27 and TRBJ2-5; 7 positions match TRBD2. The CDR3 covers 13 residues. Germline CDR1 and CDR2: MNHEY and SMNVEV (reference sequence). With V trimmed by 6 bases and J by 5 bases, 6 bases remained unmatched. CDR3 nucleotides: TGTGCCAGCAGGCCTCAAGCGGGGGAGACCCAGTACTTC. The encoded protein is CASRPQAGETQYF.

The rearrangement joins TRBV7-8 to TRBJ2-1, with unresolved D. The V and J ends lost 2 bases and 4 bases respectively, with 15 bases between them. CDR1 SGHVS and CDR2 FQNEAQ come from the germline V gene. This CDR3 is built from 16 residues. Here the CDR3 DNA reads TGTGCCAGCAGCTTAAATTCGGGTCAGCTATACAATGAGCAGTTCTTC. Encoded protein: CASSLNSGQLYNEQFF.

V and J are TRBV11-2 and TRBJ2-1, with D tentatively TRBD1 or TRBD2 (5 bases each). The CDR3 is 14 residues long. Between the trimmed V and J ends, which lost 3 bases and 3 bases, there was a span of 9 bases. From germline, CDR1 is SGHAT and CDR2 FQNNGV. The CDR3 protein is CASSFPGHYNEQFF. As DNA, the CDR3 is TGTGCCAGCAGCTTTCCGGGGCACTACAATGAGCAGTTCTTC.

The chain employs TRBV5-6 and TRBJ2-7, with TRBD1 identical over 7 bases. This CDR3 is 13 amino acids long. The ends lost 0 bases at V and 6 bases at J; junction bases unmatched: 3. Germline V gene data show CDR1 as SGHDT and CDR2 as YYEEEE. CDR3 amino acids: CASSLGQGGEQYF. CDR3 in DNA: TGTGCCAGCAGCTTGGGACAGGGTGGCGAGCAGTACTTC. The variable domain in full, completed from reference TRBV5-6 and TRBJ2-7, reads DAGVTQSPTHLIKTRGQQVTLRCSPKSGHDTVSWYQQALGQGPQFIFQYYEEEERQRGNFPDRFSGHQFPNYSSELNVNALLLGDSALYLCASSLGQGGEQYFGPGTRLTVT.

The V call is TRBV6-1, the J call TRBJ2-2; D not resolved. Per the germline V gene, CDR1 is MNHNS and CDR2 is SASEGT. CDR3 length: 13 amino acids. Trimming pared 3 bases from V and 6 bases from J, leaving 8 bases between. CDR3 in DNA: TGTGCCAGCAGTGAGTGGGGATCCGGGGAGCTGTTTTTT. It translates to CASSEWGSGELFF.

The V and J genes are TRBV27 and TRBJ1-1; D gene uncertain. The CDR3 spans 14 residues. Per the germline V gene, CDR1 is MNHEY and CDR2 is SMNVEV (reference sequence). V shed 2 bases and J shed 2 bases, with 9 bases lying between them. This chain's CDR3 is CASSLRSYNTEAFF. In DNA, the CDR3 is TGTGCCAGCAGTTTACGGTCGTACAACACTGAAGCTTTCTTT.

The chain links TRBV9 to TRBJ1-5, with D possibly being TRBD1 (5 bases). Trimming took 0 bases from V and 5 from J, leaving 12 bases between them. CDR3 length: 15 amino acids. Per the germline V gene, CDR1 is SGDLS and CDR2 is YYNGEE. CDR3 sequence: CASSVDGTHDQPQHF. CDR3 bases: TGTGCCAGCAGCGTAGATGGGACCCATGATCAGCCCCAGCATTTT.